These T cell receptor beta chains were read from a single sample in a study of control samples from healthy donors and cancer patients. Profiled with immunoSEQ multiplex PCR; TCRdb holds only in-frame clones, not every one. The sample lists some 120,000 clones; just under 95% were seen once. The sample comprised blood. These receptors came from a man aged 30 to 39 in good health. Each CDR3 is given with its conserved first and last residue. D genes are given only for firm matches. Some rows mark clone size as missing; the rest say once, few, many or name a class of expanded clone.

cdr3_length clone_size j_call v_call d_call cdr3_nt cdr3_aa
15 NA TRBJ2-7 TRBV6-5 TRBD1 TGTGCCAGCAGAACCGACAGGGTCATGACCTACGAGCAGTACTTC CASRTDRVMTYEQYF
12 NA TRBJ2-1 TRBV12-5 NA TGTGCTAGTGGTTTGACGTACAATGAGCAGTTCTTC CASGLTYNEQFF
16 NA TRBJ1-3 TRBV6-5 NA TGTGCCAGCAGTTACTCGGGGGGGACGGGTGGAAACACCATATATTTT CASSYSGGTGGNTIYF
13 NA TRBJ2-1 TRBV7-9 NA TGTGCCAGCGGCGGGGCCCACTACAATGAGCAGTTCTTC CASGGAHYNEQFF
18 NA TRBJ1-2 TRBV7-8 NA TGTGCCAGCAGCTTAGCCGCAACAACACTACGACTTCGGTATGGCTACACCTTC CASSLAATTLRLRYGYTF
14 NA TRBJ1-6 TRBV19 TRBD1 TGTGCCAGTAGTTGGGGGACAGGTAATTCACCCCTCCACTTT CASSWGTGNSPLHF
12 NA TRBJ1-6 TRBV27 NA TGTGCCAGCAGTTTAATCGGGACACCCCTCCACTTT CASSLIGTPLHF
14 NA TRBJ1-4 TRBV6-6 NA TGTGCCAGCAATTTCGAAGGGGGGGCTGAAAAACTGTTTTTT CASNFEGGAEKLFF
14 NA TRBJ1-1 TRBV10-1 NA TGCGCCAGCAGCGAGTTTAAAACGGTCGCTGAAGCCTTCTTT CASSEFKTVAEAFF
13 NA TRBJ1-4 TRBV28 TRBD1 TGTGCCACCCGGGACAGAGTTAATGAAAAACTGTTTTTT CATRDRVNEKLFF
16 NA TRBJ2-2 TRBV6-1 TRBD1 TGTGCCAGCAGTGAACCCTGGACAGGGCCCACCGGGGAGCTGTTTTTT CASSEPWTGPTGELFF
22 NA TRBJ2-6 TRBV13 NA TGTGCCAGCCGCCCCCGGGCCAGGCGGCAATTGGGGGGTAACTCTGGGGCCAACGTCCTGACTTTC CASRPRARRQLGGNSGANVLTF
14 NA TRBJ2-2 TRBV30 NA TGTGCCTGGAAAGGGGACACCTTCACCGGGGAGCTGTTTTTT CAWKGDTFTGELFF
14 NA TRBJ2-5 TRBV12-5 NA TGTGCTAGTGGTTTGGGGGGAGCCGTGGAGACCCAGTACTTC CASGLGGAVETQYF
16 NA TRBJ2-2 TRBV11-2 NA TGTGCCAGCAGCCGCGTCATCGGGCCTAAGAGCGGGGAGCTGTTTTTT CASSRVIGPKSGELFF
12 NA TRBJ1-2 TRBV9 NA TGTGCCAGCAGCTCAGGGCACTATGGCTACACCTTC CASSSGHYGYTF
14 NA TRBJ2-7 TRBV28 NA TGTGCCAGCAGTTTCCCCAGGACGTCCGCCGAGCAGTACTTC CASSFPRTSAEQYF
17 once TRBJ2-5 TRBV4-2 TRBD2 TGTGCCAGCAGCTCAGACTCTGGACTAGCGGGGGTGGAGACCCAGTACTTC CASSSDSGLAGVETQYF
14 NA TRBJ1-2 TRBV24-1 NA TGTGCCACCAGTGATTTTGGCAGGGGTTATGGCTACACCTTC CATSDFGRGYGYTF
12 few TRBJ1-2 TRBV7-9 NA TGTGCCAGCAGCCTGATACCAGGGGGCTACACCTTC CASSLIPGGYTF
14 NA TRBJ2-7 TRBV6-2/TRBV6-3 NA TGTGCCAGCAGTTACCGTTGGGTAACCTACGAGCAGTACTTC CASSYRWVTYEQYF
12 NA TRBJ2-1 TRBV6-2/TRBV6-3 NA TGTGCCAGCAGTAGTGTCTACAATGAGCAGTTCTTC CASSSVYNEQFF
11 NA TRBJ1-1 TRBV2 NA TGTGCCAGCGGGTTGAGAGGTGAAGCTTTCTTT CASGLRGEAFF
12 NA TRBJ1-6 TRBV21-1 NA TGTGCCAGCAGCAAATCCGGATCACCCCTCCACTTT CASSKSGSPLHF
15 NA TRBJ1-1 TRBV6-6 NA TGTGCCAGCAGTTACCCAACGGGGGGGAACACTGAAGCTTTCTTT CASSYPTGGNTEAFF
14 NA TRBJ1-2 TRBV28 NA TGTGCCAGCAGACCCCGACGTATGGCAATTCGCTACACCTTC CASRPRRMAIRYTF
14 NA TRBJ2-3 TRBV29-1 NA TGCAGCGCCGGGCGGGGCAGGGCCGAAGATACGCAGTATTTT CSAGRGRAEDTQYF
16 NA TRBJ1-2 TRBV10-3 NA TGTGCCATCAGTGATTTCTCAGTGCAGCCTAACTATGGCTACACCTTC CAISDFSVQPNYGYTF
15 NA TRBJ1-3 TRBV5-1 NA TGCGCCAGCAGCCTGGGTCTTGCGCGGAGAGACACCATATATTTT CASSLGLARRDTIYF
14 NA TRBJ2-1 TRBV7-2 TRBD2 TGTGCCAGCAGCCATAGCGGGGCCTGGAATGAGCAGTTCTTC CASSHSGAWNEQFF
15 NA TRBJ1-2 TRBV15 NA TGTGCCACCAGCAGCACAGGGTTAGCGAGGCATGGCTACACCTTC CATSSTGLARHGYTF